A selection of T cell receptor beta chains follows, all from one sample in a study of T cell repertoires in cytomegalovirus infection. TCRdb re-analysed the reads in MiXCR, keeping a single row per CDR3 protein. The sample includes about 740,000 distinct CDR3 sequences, 35% to 45% seen only once; the top ten take more than 2.5%. Material for sequencing was PBMCs. These receptors were taken from a human donor in good health (CMV status not recorded). Some clones in this sample may be carry-over from other donors' samples. The CDR3 runs from the conserved cysteine through the conserved F or W.

cdr3_aa v_call
CAISTWDSKEKLFF TRBV6-1
CASRQYNTGELFF TRBV12-3/TRBV12-4
CASSQAGTYEQFF TRBV3-1
CASRTLTWPYEQYF TRBV27
CASSFLAPYPTLAKNIQYF TRBV7-6
CASQQDRKNSPLHF TRBV19
CASSLDLTGGVKNEQFF TRBV7-2
CASSLVAGRNEQFF TRBV11-2
CASSFVGVAEAFF TRBV28
CASSLSGEGNEQFF TRBV11-2
CASSPDSMNTEAFF TRBV12-3/TRBV12-4
CASSIGPKGTSYNEQFF TRBV19
CASSMGQGFPGELFF TRBV19
CASSFNWQIIGELFF TRBV12-3/TRBV12-4
CASSLGGRATEAFF TRBV13
CASSPRRQGRGDYNEQFF TRBV7-9
CASSPGQGDRYSNQPQHF TRBV4-1
CASSEFLLGGGTEAFF TRBV6-1